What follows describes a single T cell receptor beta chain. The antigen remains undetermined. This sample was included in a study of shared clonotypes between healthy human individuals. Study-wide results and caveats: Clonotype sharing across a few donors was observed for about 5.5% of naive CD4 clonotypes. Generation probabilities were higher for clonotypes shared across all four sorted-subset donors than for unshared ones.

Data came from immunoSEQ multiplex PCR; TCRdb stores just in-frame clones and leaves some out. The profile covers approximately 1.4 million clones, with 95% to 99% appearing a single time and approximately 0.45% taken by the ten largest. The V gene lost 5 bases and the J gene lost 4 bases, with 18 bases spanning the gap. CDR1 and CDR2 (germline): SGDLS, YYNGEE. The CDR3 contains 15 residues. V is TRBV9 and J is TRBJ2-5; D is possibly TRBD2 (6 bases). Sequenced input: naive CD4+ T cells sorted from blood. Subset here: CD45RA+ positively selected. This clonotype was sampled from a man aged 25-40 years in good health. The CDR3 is CASSLGEVGGETQYF. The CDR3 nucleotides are TGTGCCAGCAGTTTAGGAGAGGTGGGAGGAGAGACCCAGTACTTC.